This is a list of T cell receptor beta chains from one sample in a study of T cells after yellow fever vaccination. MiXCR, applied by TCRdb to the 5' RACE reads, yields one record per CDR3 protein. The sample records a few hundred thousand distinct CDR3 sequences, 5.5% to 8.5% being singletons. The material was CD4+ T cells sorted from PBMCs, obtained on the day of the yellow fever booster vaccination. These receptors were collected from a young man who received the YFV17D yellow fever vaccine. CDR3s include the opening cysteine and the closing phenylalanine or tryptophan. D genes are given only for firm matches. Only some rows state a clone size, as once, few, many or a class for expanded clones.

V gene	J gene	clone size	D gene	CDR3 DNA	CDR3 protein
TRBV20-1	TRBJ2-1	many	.	TGCAGTGCTCATCACACGGATGAGCAGTTCTTC	CSAHHTDEQFF
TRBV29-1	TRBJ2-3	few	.	TGCAGCGTTGAGAAGACTAGCACAGATACGCAGTATTTT	CSVEKTSTDTQYF
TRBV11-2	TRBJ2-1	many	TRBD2	TGTGCCAGCAGGCCTTTAGCGGGAGGCAATGAGCAGTTCTTC	CASRPLAGGNEQFF
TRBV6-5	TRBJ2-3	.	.	TGTGCCAGCAGTTACATCGGGGCCACAGATACGCAGTATTTT	CASSYIGATDTQYF
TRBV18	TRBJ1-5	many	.	TGTGCCAGCTCACCTCTAGATAGCAATCAGCCCCAGCATTTT	CASSPLDSNQPQHF
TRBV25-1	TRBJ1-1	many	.	TGTGCCAGCAGCCCCCCGACCCTAGGGAACACTGAAGCTTTCTTT	CASSPPTLGNTEAFF
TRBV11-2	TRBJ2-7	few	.	TGTGCCAGCAGCTTTTCTAGCGCGCCCTACGAGCAGTACTTC	CASSFSSAPYEQYF
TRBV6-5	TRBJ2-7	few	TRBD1	TGTGCCAGCAGTTACTCGGGACAGGGGGCGAGAGAGCAGTACTTC	CASSYSGQGAREQYF
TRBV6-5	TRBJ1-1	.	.	TGTGCCAGAAGTTACTCGAGTTCGGCGGGCACTGAAGCTTTCTTT	CARSYSSSAGTEAFF
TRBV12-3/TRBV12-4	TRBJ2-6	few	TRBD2	TGTGCCAGCAGTCCTAGCGGAAGCTCTGGGGCCAACGTCCTGACTTTC	CASSPSGSSGANVLTF
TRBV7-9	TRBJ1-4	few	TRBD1	TGTGCCAGCACCAGACAGGGGGATGAAAAACTGTTTTTT	CASTRQGDEKLFF
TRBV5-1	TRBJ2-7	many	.	TGCGCCAGCAGCCTGGTTGGGTTTTACGAGCAGTACTTC	CASSLVGFYEQYF
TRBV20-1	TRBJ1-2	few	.	TGCAGTGCCAAACTATATGGCTACACCTTC	CSAKLYGYTF
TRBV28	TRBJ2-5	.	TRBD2	TGTGCCAGCATCCGAGCGGGAGCGGAGACCCAGTACTTC	CASIRAGAETQYF
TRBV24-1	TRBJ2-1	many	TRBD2	TGTGCCACCAGTGATCCCGGAGGAGCGGGAGGTACGAGCTCCTACAATGAGCAGTTCTTC	CATSDPGGAGGTSSYNEQFF
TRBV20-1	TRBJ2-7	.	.	TGCAGTGCCTCTCGGCTGGCTTCCTCCTACGAGCAGTACTTC	CSASRLASSYEQYF
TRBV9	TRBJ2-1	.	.	TGTGCCAGCAGCGTAGTGGGTGATCCCCAGCGCAACGAGCAGTTCTTC	CASSVVGDPQRNEQFF
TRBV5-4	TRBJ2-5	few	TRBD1	TGTGCCGCTCGACAGGGGGCCGGTGGAGAGACCCAGTACTTC	CAARQGAGGETQYF
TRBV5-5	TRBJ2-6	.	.	TGTGCCAGCAGCCTCTCGGTACCCAACGTCCTGACTTTC	CASSLSVPNVLTF
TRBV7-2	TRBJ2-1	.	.	TGTGTCAGCAGCTTAGTTGAGGCCAGCTCCTACAATGAGCAGTTCTTC	CVSSLVEASSYNEQFF
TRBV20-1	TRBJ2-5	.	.	TGCAGTGCTAGAGATCGGGCAGAACAAGAGACCCAGTACTTC	CSARDRAEQETQYF
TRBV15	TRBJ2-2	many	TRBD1	TGTGCCACCCACCGGACAGGGGTCGGCGGGGAGCTGTTTTTT	CATHRTGVGGELFF
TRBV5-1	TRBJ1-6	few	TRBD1	TGCGCCAGCAGGGGAGACAGGGGGCCTTCACCCCTCCACTTT	CASRGDRGPSPLHF
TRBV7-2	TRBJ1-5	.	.	TGTGCCAGCAGCTTGTGGGAGAATCAGCCCCAGCATTTT	CASSLWENQPQHF
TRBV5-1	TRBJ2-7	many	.	TGCGCCAGCAGCTTAGGGGGAAAGGGGACCTACGAGCAGTACTTC	CASSLGGKGTYEQYF
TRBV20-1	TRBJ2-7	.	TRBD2	TGCAGTGCTGCCCCCGGCACTAGCGTTTCCTACGAGCAGTACTTC	CSAAPGTSVSYEQYF
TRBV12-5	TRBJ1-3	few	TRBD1	TGTGCTAGTGGTTTGGTTTACGGGACAGCGGACACCATATATTTT	CASGLVYGTADTIYF
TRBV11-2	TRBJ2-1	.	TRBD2	TGTGCCAGCAGCCCCCCGGGGGCGCGGGAGGGCCCTGAGCAGTTCTTC	CASSPPGAREGPEQFF
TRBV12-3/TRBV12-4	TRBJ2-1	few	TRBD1	TGTGCCAGCAGTTGGGACAGGGAGAGTGAGCAGTTCTTC	CASSWDRESEQFF
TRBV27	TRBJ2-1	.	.	TGTGCCAGCAGTTTAAGTCCGCGCTCGAGCTCCTACAATGAGCAGTTCTTC	CASSLSPRSSSYNEQFF
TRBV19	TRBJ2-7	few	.	TGTGCCAGTAGTATAGATCAGAGGGGATCTTACGAGCAGTACTTC	CASSIDQRGSYEQYF
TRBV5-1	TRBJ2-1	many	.	TGCGCCAGCAGCTTGGAGCCCCGCCGGACCAATGAGCAGTTCTTC	CASSLEPRRTNEQFF
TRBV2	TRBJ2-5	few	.	TGTGCCACCAACCCTTCAGGGGCGGGACACGAGACCCAGTACTTC	CATNPSGAGHETQYF
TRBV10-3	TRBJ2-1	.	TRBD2	TGTGCCATCAGTGAGTTAGGACTAGCGGGAGAGAACAATGAGCAGTTCTTC	CAISELGLAGENNEQFF
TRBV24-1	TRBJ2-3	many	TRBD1	TGTGCCACCAGTGACCCTGGACAGGGGGGGACAGATACGCAGTATTTT	CATSDPGQGGTDTQYF
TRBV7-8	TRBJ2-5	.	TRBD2	TGTGCCAGCAGAGCCAGTGCTGGCGGGAGAGAGACCCAGTACTTC	CASRASAGGRETQYF
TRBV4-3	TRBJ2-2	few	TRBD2	TGCGCCAGCAGCCATCCGGCGGGGGGCGCGCTTAAGACCGGGGAGCTGTTTTTT	CASSHPAGGALKTGELFF
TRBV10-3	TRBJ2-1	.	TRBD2	TGTGCCACGAAGCGGGAGACATTGACTGGTGAGCAGTTCTTC	CATKRETLTGEQFF
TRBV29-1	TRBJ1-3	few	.	TGCAGCGTTGGGGGAGGAAGGGACTCTGGAAACACCATATATTTT	CSVGGGRDSGNTIYF
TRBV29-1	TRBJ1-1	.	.	TGCAGCGCTGGAGGTGGCGCTGAAGCTTTCTTT	CSAGGGAEAFF
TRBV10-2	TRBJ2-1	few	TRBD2	TGCGCCAGCAGTGAGGAATTAGCGGGTGCGTTCTTC	CASSEELAGAFF
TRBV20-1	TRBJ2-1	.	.	TGCAGTGCTAGAGTTCCTCCACTAGCCTATGAGCAGTTCTTC	CSARVPPLAYEQFF
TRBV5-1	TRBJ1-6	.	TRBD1	TGCGCCAGCAGCTTGGGGGTACGCGGGACAGGGGCTTCACCCCTCCACTTT	CASSLGVRGTGASPLHF
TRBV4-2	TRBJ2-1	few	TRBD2	TGTGCCAGCAGCCAAGACATACTAGCGGGAGGGGATGAGCAGTTCTTC	CASSQDILAGGDEQFF
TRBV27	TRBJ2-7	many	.	TGTGCCAGCACCCGAAACTTCAGGCCACCCCTCGAGCAGTACTTC	CASTRNFRPPLEQYF